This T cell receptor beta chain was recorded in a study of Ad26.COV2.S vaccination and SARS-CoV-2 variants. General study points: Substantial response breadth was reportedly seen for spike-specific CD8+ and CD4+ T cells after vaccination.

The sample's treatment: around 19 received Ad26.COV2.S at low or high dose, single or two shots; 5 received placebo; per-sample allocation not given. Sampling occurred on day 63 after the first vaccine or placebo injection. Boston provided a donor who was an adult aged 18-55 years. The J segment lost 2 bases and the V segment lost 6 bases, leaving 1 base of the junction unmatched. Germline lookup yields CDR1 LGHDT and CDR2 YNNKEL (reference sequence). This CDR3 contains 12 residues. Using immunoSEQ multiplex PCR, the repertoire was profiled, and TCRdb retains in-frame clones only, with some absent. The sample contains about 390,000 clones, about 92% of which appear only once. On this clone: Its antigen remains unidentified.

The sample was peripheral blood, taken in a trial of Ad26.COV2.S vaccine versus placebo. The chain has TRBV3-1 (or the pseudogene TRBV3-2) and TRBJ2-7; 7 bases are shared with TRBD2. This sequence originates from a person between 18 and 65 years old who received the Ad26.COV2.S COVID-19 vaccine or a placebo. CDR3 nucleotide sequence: TGTGCCAGCAGGGGAGGGACCTACGAGCAGTACTTC. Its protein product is CASRGGTYEQYF.